Listed below are T cell receptor beta chains from one sample, sequenced in a study of blood T cells in healthy people across ages. TCRdb independently ran MiXCR on the 5' RACE reads; one entry per CDR3 protein. The data show approximately 830,000 distinct CDR3 sequences, 62% seen once. Input material: blood. Source of these receptors: a man younger than 45 in good health. Each CDR3 is given with its conserved first and last residue. A D gene is named only where the DNA matches it firmly. Size is omitted from some rows. Given values are once, few, many or a class for expanded clones.

J gene | D gene | V gene | clone size | CDR3 protein | CDR3 DNA
TRBJ1-4 | TRBD1 | TRBV29-1 | NA | CSVSYRGPGNEKLFF | TGCAGCGTTTCTTACAGGGGGCCCGGTAATGAAAAACTGTTTTTT
TRBJ1-2 | NA | TRBV2 | NA | CASIAYGYTF | TGTGCCAGCATAGCCTATGGCTACACCTTC
TRBJ1-1 | NA | TRBV3-1 | NA | CASSRQWNTEAFF | TGTGCCAGCAGTCGACAGTGGAACACTGAAGCTTTCTTT
TRBJ1-2 | TRBD1 | TRBV6-5 | NA | CASSPGQATNYGYTF | TGTGCCAGCAGCCCCGGACAGGCCACTAACTATGGCTACACCTTC
TRBJ2-1 | NA | TRBV5-1 | few | CASSLVHNNEQFF | TGCGCCAGCAGCTTGGTGCACAACAATGAGCAGTTCTTC
TRBJ2-7 | TRBD1 | TRBV7-2 | NA | CASLGQGPYEQYF | TGTGCCAGCCTGGGACAGGGGCCCTACGAGCAGTACTTC
TRBJ2-3 | NA | TRBV20-1 | NA | CSAGGHSTDTQYF | TGCAGTGCCGGGGGACACAGCACAGATACGCAGTATTTT
TRBJ2-5 | TRBD1 | TRBV7-2 | NA | CASSLTGTGEQYF | TGTGCCAGCAGCTTAACAGGGACAGGGGAGCAGTACTTC
TRBJ1-2 | NA | TRBV27 | few | CASSPLGRHGYTF | TGTGCCAGCAGTCCCCTGGGGCGCCATGGCTACACCTTC
TRBJ2-3 | NA | TRBV4-2 | NA | CASSQYREITDTQYF | TGTGCCAGCAGCCAATATAGGGAGATCACAGATACGCAGTATTTT
TRBJ2-3 | TRBD2 | TRBV7-7 | few | CASSTGLAGGTDTQYF | TGTGCTAGCAGCACAGGACTAGCGGGGGGAACAGATACGCAGTATTTT
TRBJ2-7 | TRBD2 | TRBV20-1 | NA | CSANPGLAGSMMTSRQYF | TGCAGTGCTAATCCGGGACTAGCGGGGAGCATGATGACCTCGAGACAGTACTTC
TRBJ1-6 | NA | TRBV20-1 | NA | CSASRGAGNSPLHF | TGCAGTGCTAGTAGGGGGGCAGGGAATTCACCCCTCCACTTT
TRBJ2-3 | NA | TRBV5-1 | NA | CASSLGMRGRSSTDTQYF | TGCGCCAGCAGCTTGGGTATGCGGGGCCGCTCTAGCACAGATACGCAGTATTTT
TRBJ2-1 | NA | TRBV5-4 | NA | CASSLAGGGSEQFF | TGTGCCAGCAGCTTGGCGGGGGGCGGGAGTGAGCAGTTCTTC
TRBJ2-7 | TRBD1 | TRBV7-9 | NA | CASSPSGQGRSYEQYF | TGTGCCAGCAGCCCGAGCGGACAGGGTCGCTCCTACGAGCAGTACTTC
TRBJ2-4 | NA | TRBV27 | NA | CASSGRTAKNIQYF | TGTGCCAGCAGTGGACGGACAGCCAAAAACATTCAGTACTTC
TRBJ1-5 | NA | TRBV4-2 | few | CASSQATIGHNQPQHF | TGTGCCAGCAGCCAGGCAACGATAGGCCACAATCAGCCCCAGCATTTT
TRBJ2-3 | NA | TRBV4-2 | NA | CASSQDGVLSTDTQYF | TGTGCCAGCAGCCAAGATGGGGTTTTGAGCACAGATACGCAGTATTTT
TRBJ1-6 | NA | TRBV27 | few | CASSENNSPLHF | TGTGCCAGCAGTGAGAACAATTCACCCCTCCACTTT
TRBJ2-7 | NA | TRBV5-1 | NA | CASSLGTKGVSCEQYF | TGCGCCAGCAGCTTGGGAACTAAGGGGGTGAGCTGCGAGCAGTACTTC
TRBJ2-1 | TRBD2 | TRBV4-3 | NA | CASSQDVGGGYSYNEQFF | TGCGCCAGCAGCCAAGACGTGGGCGGGGGGTACTCCTACAATGAGCAGTTCTTC
TRBJ2-1 | NA | TRBV7-2 | NA | CASSPDMGYIFQFF | TGTGCCAGCAGCCCAGATATGGGCTATATATTCCAGTTCTTC
TRBJ2-3 | NA | TRBV6-6 | few | CASSEAPATSTDTQYF | TGTGCCAGCTCAGAGGCGCCAGCGACAAGCACAGATACGCAGTATTTT
TRBJ1-6 | NA | TRBV7-2 | NA | CASSLVGVRDSPLHF | TGTGCCAGCAGCTTAGTGGGGGTACGGGACTCACCCCTCCACTTT
TRBJ2-7 | NA | TRBV27 | NA | CASSLSPASYEQYF | TGTGCCAGCAGTTTATCACCAGCCTCCTACGAGCAGTACTTC
TRBJ2-4 | TRBD2 | TRBV7-8 | few | CASTQTSGGPQYF | TGTGCCAGCACCCAGACTAGCGGGGGGCCCCAGTACTTC
TRBJ2-5 | TRBD2 | TRBV7-2 | NA | CASSFTAGVRETQYF | TGTGCCAGCAGCTTTACAGCGGGGGTGCGAGAGACCCAGTACTTC
TRBJ2-5 | NA | TRBV6-2/TRBV6-3 | NA | CASKVAGSSWGVVNEQYF | TGTGCCAGCAAAGTAGCAGGGAGTTCTTGGGGCGTAGTCAATGAGCAGTACTTC
TRBJ1-6 | TRBD1 | TRBV12-3/TRBV12-4 | few | CASSSDREIRPLHF | TGTGCCAGCAGTTCGGACAGGGAAATCAGACCCCTCCACTTT
TRBJ2-5 | NA | TRBV5-1 | NA | CASSTAGYQETQYF | TGCGCCAGCAGCACGGCAGGGTACCAAGAGACCCAGTACTTC
TRBJ1-1 | NA | TRBV20-1 | NA | CSAAEVQGGAFF | TGCAGTGCGGCAGAGGTCCAGGGAGGCGCTTTCTTT
TRBJ1-4 | NA | TRBV4-2 | NA | CASSQDDTGKMGKLFF | TGTGCCAGCAGCCAAGATGATACAGGGAAGATGGGAAAACTGTTTTTT
TRBJ2-1 | NA | TRBV5-1 | NA | CARRVGNEQFF | TGCGCCAGGAGGGTTGGTAATGAGCAGTTCTTC
TRBJ2-1 | NA | TRBV7-2 | few | CASSSRQYYNEQFF | TGTGCCAGCAGCTCCCGACAGTACTACAATGAGCAGTTCTTC
TRBJ2-5 | NA | TRBV2 | many | CASSERETQYF | TGTGCCAGCAGTGAACGAGAGACCCAGTACTTC
TRBJ2-7 | NA | TRBV10-3 | NA | CAIRNRDTYEQYF | TGTGCCATCAGGAACAGGGATACCTACGAGCAGTACTTC
TRBJ2-1 | NA | TRBV3-1 | NA | CASSDYTYSYNEQFF | TGTGCCAGCAGCGATTACACATACTCCTACAATGAGCAGTTCTTC
TRBJ1-5 | TRBD1 | TRBV4-3 | NA | CASSQRTGDQPQHF | TGCGCCAGCAGCCAAAGGACAGGGGATCAGCCCCAGCATTTT
TRBJ2-1 | NA | TRBV3-1 | NA | CASSHPQGNEQFF | TGTGCCAGCAGCCATCCTCAGGGGAATGAGCAGTTCTTC
TRBJ2-3 | NA | TRBV29-1 | NA | CSLNSGTTDDTQYF | TGCAGCCTGAATTCCGGGACAACTGACGATACGCAGTATTTT
TRBJ2-1 | NA | TRBV27 | few | CASSFGRSNEQFF | TGTGCCAGCAGTTTCGGAAGATCCAATGAGCAGTTCTTC
TRBJ2-7 | TRBD1 | TRBV6-6 | NA | CASSYARDRGYEQYF | TGTGCCAGCAGTTACGCCCGGGACAGGGGGTACGAGCAGTACTTC
TRBJ2-1 | TRBD2 | TRBV6-5 | NA | CASSYVELSGGAYEQFF | TGTGCCAGCAGTTACGTTGAGTTGAGCGGGGGGGCTTATGAGCAGTTCTTC
TRBJ2-5 | TRBD1 | TRBV6-5 | once | CASKIDRVQETQYF | TGTGCCAGCAAAATCGACAGGGTCCAAGAGACCCAGTACTTC
TRBJ1-6 | NA | TRBV5-1 | few | CASSLVGTANSPLHF | TGCGCCAGCAGCTTGGTCGGGACCGCGAATTCACCCCTCCACTTT
TRBJ2-7 | NA | TRBV7-2 | NA | CASSLAGQAGPGEQYF | TGTGCCAGCAGCTTAGCGGGACAAGCGGGACCGGGGGAGCAGTACTTC
TRBJ2-1 | TRBD1 | TRBV3-1 | NA | CASSLPTGGEQFF | TGTGCCAGCAGCCTGCCGACAGGGGGCGAGCAGTTCTTC
TRBJ1-2 | NA | TRBV12-3/TRBV12-4 | NA | CASSLVDRKNYGYTF | TGTGCCAGCAGTTTAGTTGACAGAAAGAACTATGGCTACACCTTC
TRBJ1-5 | TRBD1 | TRBV20-1 | few | CSAGLPGQSNQPQHF | TGCAGTGCTGGACTTCCGGGACAGAGCAATCAGCCCCAGCATTTT
TRBJ2-1 | NA | TRBV7-3 | NA | CASSLFATGDYNEQFF | TGTGCCAGCAGCTTATTTGCAACGGGAGATTACAATGAGCAGTTCTTC
TRBJ2-5 | NA | TRBV9 | NA | CASSTIGRDRETQYF | TGTGCCAGCAGCACCATAGGCAGGGATCGAGAGACCCAGTACTTC
TRBJ1-2 | TRBD1 | TRBV5-1 | NA | CASSTATGLDYTF | TGCGCCAGCAGTACGGCGACAGGGTTAGACTACACCTTC
TRBJ2-1 | TRBD2 | TRBV4-1 | NA | CASSHPGGLAGGNYDEQFF | TGCGCCAGCAGCCACCCCGGCGGACTAGCGGGGGGCAACTACGATGAGCAGTTCTTC
TRBJ2-5 | NA | TRBV6-6 | few | CASSPLRIQETQYF | TGTGCCAGCAGCCCACTCCGGATCCAAGAGACCCAGTACTTC
TRBJ2-7 | TRBD1 | TRBV7-2 | NA | CASSPDRDSTYEQYF | TGTGCCAGCAGCCCCGACCGGGACAGTACCTACGAGCAGTACTTC
TRBJ2-1 | NA | TRBV12-3/TRBV12-4 | once | CASSFAGAHNEQFF | TGTGCCAGCAGCTTTGCGGGGGCACACAATGAGCAGTTCTTC
TRBJ1-4 | NA | TRBV4-2 | NA | CASSQEGGTNEKLFF | TGTGCCAGCAGCCAAGAGGGGGGAACTAATGAAAAACTGTTTTTT
TRBJ2-1 | NA | TRBV20-1 | NA | CSARDPGLPYNEQFF | TGCAGTGCTAGAGATCCAGGGCTCCCATACAATGAGCAGTTCTTC
TRBJ2-3 | NA | TRBV7-9 | NA | CASSRSGSSTDTQYF | TGTGCCAGCAGCCGTTCGGGGTCATCCACAGATACGCAGTATTTT